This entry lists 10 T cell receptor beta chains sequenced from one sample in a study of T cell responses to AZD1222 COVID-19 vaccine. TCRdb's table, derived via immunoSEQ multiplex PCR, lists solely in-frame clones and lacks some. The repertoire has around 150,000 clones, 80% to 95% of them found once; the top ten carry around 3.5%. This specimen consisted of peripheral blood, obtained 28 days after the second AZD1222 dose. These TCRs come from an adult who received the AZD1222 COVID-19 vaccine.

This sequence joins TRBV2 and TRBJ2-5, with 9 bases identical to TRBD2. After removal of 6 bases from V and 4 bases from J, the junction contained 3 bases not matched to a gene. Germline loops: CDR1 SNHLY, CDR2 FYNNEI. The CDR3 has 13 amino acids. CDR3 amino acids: CASRGGRAETQYF. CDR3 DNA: TGTGCCAGCAGAGGCGGGAGGGCAGAGACCCAGTACTTC.

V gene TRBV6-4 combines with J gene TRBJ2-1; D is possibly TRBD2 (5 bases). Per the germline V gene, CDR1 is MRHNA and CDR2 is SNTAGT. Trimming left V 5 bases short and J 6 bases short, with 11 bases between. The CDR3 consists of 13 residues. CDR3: CASSREEGNEQFF. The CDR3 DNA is TGTGCCAGCAGTAGGGAAGAGGGCAATGAGCAGTTCTTC.

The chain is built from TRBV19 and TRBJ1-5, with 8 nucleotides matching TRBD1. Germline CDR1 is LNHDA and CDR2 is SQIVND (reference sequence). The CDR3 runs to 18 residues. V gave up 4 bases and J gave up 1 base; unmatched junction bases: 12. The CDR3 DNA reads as TGTGCCAGTAGTACCCAGGACAGGGTAAGAGGGAGCAATCAGCCCCAGCATTTT. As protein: CASSTQDRVRGSNQPQHF.

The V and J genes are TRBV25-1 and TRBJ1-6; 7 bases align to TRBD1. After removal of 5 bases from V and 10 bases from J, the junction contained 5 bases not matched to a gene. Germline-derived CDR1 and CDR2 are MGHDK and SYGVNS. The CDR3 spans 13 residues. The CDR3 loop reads CASSPRTGSPLHF. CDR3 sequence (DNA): TGTGCCAGCAGTCCTCGGACAGGATCACCCCTCCACTTT.

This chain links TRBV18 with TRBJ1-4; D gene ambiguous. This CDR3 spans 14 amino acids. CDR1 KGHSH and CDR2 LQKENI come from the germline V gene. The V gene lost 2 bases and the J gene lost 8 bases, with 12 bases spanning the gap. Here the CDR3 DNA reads TGTGCCAGCTCACCAAGCAGATCGGGAGAAAAACTGTTTTTT. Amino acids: CASSPSRSGEKLFF.

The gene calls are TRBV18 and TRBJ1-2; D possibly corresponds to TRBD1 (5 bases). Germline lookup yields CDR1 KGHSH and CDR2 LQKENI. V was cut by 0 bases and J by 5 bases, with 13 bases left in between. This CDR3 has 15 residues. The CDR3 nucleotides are TGTGCCAGCTCACCACCGGCACCAGGGTCTTATGGCTACACCTTC. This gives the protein CASSPPAPGSYGYTF.

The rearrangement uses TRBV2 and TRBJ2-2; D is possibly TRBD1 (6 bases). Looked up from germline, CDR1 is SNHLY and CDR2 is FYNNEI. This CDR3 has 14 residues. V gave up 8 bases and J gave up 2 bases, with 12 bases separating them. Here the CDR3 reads CASQQGINTGELFF. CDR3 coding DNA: TGTGCCAGCCAACAGGGAATCAACACCGGGGAGCTGTTTTTT.

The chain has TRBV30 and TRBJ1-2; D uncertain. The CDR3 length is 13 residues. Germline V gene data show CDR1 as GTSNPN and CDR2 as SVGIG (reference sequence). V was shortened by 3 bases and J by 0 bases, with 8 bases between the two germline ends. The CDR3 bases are TGTGCCTGGAGGGGTCTCTCTAACTATGGCTACACCTTC. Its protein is CAWRGLSNYGYTF.

The CDR3 reads CAWSVGFTGELFF. The CDR3, as DNA: TGTGCCTGGAGTGTAGGGTTCACCGGGGAGCTGTTTTTT. The chain joins TRBV30 to TRBJ2-2; no reliable D call. This CDR3 contains 13 residues. Germline V lookup: CDR1 GTSNPN, CDR2 SVGIG (reference sequence). Trimming shortened V by 0 bases and J by 4 bases, and 6 bases separated the two germline ends.

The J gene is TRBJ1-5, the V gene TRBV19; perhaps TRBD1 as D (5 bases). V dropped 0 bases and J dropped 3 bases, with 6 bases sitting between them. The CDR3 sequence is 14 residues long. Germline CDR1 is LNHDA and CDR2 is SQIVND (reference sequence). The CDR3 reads CASSIEQVNQPQHF. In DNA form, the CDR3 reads TGTGCCAGTAGTATAGAACAGGTCAATCAGCCCCAGCATTTT.